The 14 T cell receptor beta chains presented below share a single source sample, sequenced in a study of beta chain features in type 1 diabetes (dated 2018 in TCRdb). Receptor amplification or capture employed the immunoSEQ multiplex PCR assay. All of the isolated RNA was reverse transcribed with the High Capacity cDNA Reverse Transcription Kit, so expressed TCRB transcripts were sequenced. Not all clones reach the TCRdb copy of this immuneACCESS table, which keeps in-frame sequences only. Checked studies attribute under half of the gap to unresolved V genes and leave the rest unexplained. This sample gives approximately 260,000 clones in total; around 25% of them show up just once. Of the sample, roughly 0.011% is held by the ten largest clones. No cognate antigen is known for these TCRs. What the study reported, not specific to this receptor: In all four CD4+ subsets, TCRB CDR3 length was moderately but significantly shorter in type 1 diabetes patients.

The sample consisted of naive CD4+ T cells from blood. The cell subset or site label on this specimen signifies: true naive CD4+ T cells. These receptors all stem from a woman younger than 45 with type 1 diabetes.

This clone was counted a few times. V usage is TRBV4-2 and J usage is TRBJ2-2; D is perhaps TRBD1 (6 bases). CDR3 length equals 16 residues. Trimming shortened V by 5 bases and J by 7 bases, and 20 bases separated the two germline ends. Germline-derived CDR1 and CDR2 are LGHNA and YNFKEQ. CDR3 nucleotide sequence: TGTGCCAGCAGCTTAACCCAAAGGGGGTTCGACGGGGAGCTGTTTTTT. Its protein is CASSLTQRGFDGELFF.

This clone was observed a handful of times. This chain joins TRBV28 and TRBJ2-5; D unclear. V was cut by 8 bases and J by 0 bases, with 13 bases left in between. This CDR3 has 14 residues. Looked up from germline, CDR1 is MDHEN and CDR2 is SYDVKM. The CDR3 nucleotides are TGTGCCAGCGTCGACATAAGGCACCAAGAGACCCAGTACTTC. Protein product: CASVDIRHQETQYF. The full variable domain, rest sourced from reference TRBV28 and TRBJ2-5, is DVKVTQSSRYLVKRTGEKVFLECVQDMDHENMFWYRQDPGLGLRLIYFSYDVKMKEKGDIPEGYSVSREKKERFSLILESASTNQTSMYLCASVDIRHQETQYFGPGTRLLVL.

This clone was recorded a few times. J is TRBJ2-1 and V is TRBV4-1, with 9 bases aligning to TRBD2. The germline V gene has CDR1 MGHRA and CDR2 YSYEKL. Trimming took 1 base from V and 3 from J; bases not matched to a gene: 4. The CDR3 runs 16 residues. CDR3 coding DNA: TGCGCCAGCAGCCAAGGACTAGCGGCCAACTACAATGAGCAGTTCTTC. This sequence encodes CASSQGLAANYNEQFF.

This clone was counted only a few times. This CDR3 is CASSSPTSGSPDTQYF. DNA for the CDR3: TGTGCCAGCAGTTCCCCGACTAGCGGGAGTCCAGATACGCAGTATTTT. V gene TRBV28 combines with J gene TRBJ2-3; 12 bases fit TRBD2. In germline, CDR1 is MDHEN, CDR2 SYDVKM. The CDR3 has 16 residues. With 4 bases clipped from V and 4 bases from J, the junction kept 6 bases outside the gene matches. Variable domain in full (rest from reference TRBV28 and TRBJ2-3): DVKVTQSSRYLVKRTGEKVFLECVQDMDHENMFWYRQDPGLGLRLIYFSYDVKMKEKGDIPEGYSVSREKKERFSLILESASTNQTSMYLCASSSPTSGSPDTQYFGPGTRLTVL.

The chain is built from TRBV5-1 and TRBJ2-4; 9 bases line up with TRBD2. V lost 0 bases, J lost 5 bases, and 12 bases stayed unmatched. The CDR3 consists of 18 residues. Germline CDR1 reads SGHRS; CDR2 reads YFSETQ. For the CDR3, the DNA is TGCGCCAGCAGCTTGGGGGACAGACTAGCGGTTCCTGAAAACATTCAGTACTTC. This encodes CASSLGDRLAVPENIQYF.

The chain carries TRBV10-2 and TRBJ2-1; TRBD2 might be the D (7 bases). The CDR3 spans 18 residues. Looked up from germline, CDR1 is WSHSY and CDR2 is SAAADI. Trimming cost V 4 bases and J 4 bases, with 23 bases left between them. The CDR3 coding sequence is TGCGCCAGCAGTGGGGGGCCTGAACTAGCGTCGAAGTACAATGAGCAGTTCTTC. Protein: CASSGGPELASKYNEQFF.

This clone came up a few times. The chain employs TRBV11-2 and TRBJ2-3, with D hard to call. The germline V gene has CDR1 SGHAT and CDR2 FQNNGV. V was clipped by 3 bases and J by 0 bases, with 7 bases between them. This CDR3 has 14 amino acids. As DNA, the CDR3 is TGTGCCAGCAGCTTCTCTACTAGCACAGATACGCAGTATTTT. Protein: CASSFSTSTDTQYF.

This chain joins TRBV7-9 and TRBJ1-1, with 7 bases lining up with TRBD1. The CDR3 spans 13 residues. Germline-derived CDR1 and CDR2 are SEHNR and FQNEAQ (reference sequence). Trimming at V came to 3 bases and at J to 3 bases, leaving 1 base not matched to a gene. Written as DNA, the CDR3 is TGTGCCAGCAGCTTCGGGACAGACACTGAAGCTTTCTTT. Its translation: CASSFGTDTEAFF.

This clone showed up just a few times. V usage is TRBV30 and J usage is TRBJ1-2; no clear D gene. Germline CDR1 reads GTSNPN; CDR2 reads SVGIG (reference sequence). Deletions cut 5 bases from V and 8 bases from J, with 15 bases between. The CDR3 runs to 12 residues. CDR3 in DNA: TGTGCCTGGCGACTGGGATCGGGAGGCTACACCTTC. Amino acids: CAWRLGSGGYTF. The variable domain in full, completed from reference TRBV30 and TRBJ1-2, reads SQTIHQWPATLVQPVGSPLSLECTVEGTSNPNLYWYRQAAGRGLQLLFYSVGIGQISSEVPQNLSASRPQDRQFILSSKKLLLSDSGFYLCAWRLGSGGYTFGSGTRLTVV.

CDR3 DNA sequence: TGCGCCAGCAGCCGTCCATCGATTCAGAAGAATAAAGCTTTCTTT. This codes for CASSRPSIQKNKAFF. V gene TRBV4-1 combines with J gene TRBJ1-1; no reliable D call. Between the trimmed V and J ends, which lost 4 bases and 9 bases, there was a span of 21 bases. Germline V gives CDR1 MGHRA, CDR2 YSYEKL. The length of the CDR3 is 15 residues.

The J gene is TRBJ1-5, the V gene TRBV30, with TRBD1 identical over 8 bases. The length of the CDR3 is 13 residues. The trim removed 1 base at V and 7 bases at J, leaving 3 bases unmatched. The germline V gene encodes CDR1 GTSNPN and CDR2 SVGIG (reference sequence). The chain's CDR3 is CAWSDQGAQPQHF. CDR3 nucleotide sequence: TGTGCCTGGAGTGATCAGGGGGCACAGCCCCAGCATTTT.

This clone occurred a few times. The gene calls are TRBV29-1 and TRBJ2-2; 10 bases are a match to TRBD1. This CDR3 is 14 amino acids long. CDR1 is SQVTM, CDR2 ANQGSEA, per germline. The junction had 1 base not matched to a gene; V was cut back by 4 bases and J by 2 bases. CDR3 residues: CSVGDRGNTGELFF. As DNA, the CDR3 is TGCAGCGTTGGGGACAGGGGCAACACCGGGGAGCTGTTTTTT.

This clone has a handful of counts. The chain carries TRBV30 and TRBJ2-7; D gene ambiguous. Germline CDR1 reads GTSNPN; CDR2 reads SVGIG (reference sequence). This CDR3 is 12 amino acids long. The ends were cut back, 0 bases at V and 12 bases at J, with 15 bases in the middle. CDR3 region: CAWSVEFAARYF. The CDR3 DNA sequence: TGTGCCTGGAGTGTTGAATTTGCGGCCCGGTACTTC.

In its sample, this clone was seen a few times. V and J are TRBV7-9 and TRBJ2-1; the match to TRBD2 covers 9 bases. CDR3 length: 15 amino acids. Germline trimming cut 5 bases from V and 9 bases from J; bases unmatched to any gene: 11. Germline-derived CDR1 and CDR2 are SEHNR and FQNEAQ (reference sequence). The DNA of the CDR3 is TGTGCCAGCAGCCTTAGCGGGAGATCGGACGTTGAGCAGTTCTTC. It is translated as CASSLSGRSDVEQFF.